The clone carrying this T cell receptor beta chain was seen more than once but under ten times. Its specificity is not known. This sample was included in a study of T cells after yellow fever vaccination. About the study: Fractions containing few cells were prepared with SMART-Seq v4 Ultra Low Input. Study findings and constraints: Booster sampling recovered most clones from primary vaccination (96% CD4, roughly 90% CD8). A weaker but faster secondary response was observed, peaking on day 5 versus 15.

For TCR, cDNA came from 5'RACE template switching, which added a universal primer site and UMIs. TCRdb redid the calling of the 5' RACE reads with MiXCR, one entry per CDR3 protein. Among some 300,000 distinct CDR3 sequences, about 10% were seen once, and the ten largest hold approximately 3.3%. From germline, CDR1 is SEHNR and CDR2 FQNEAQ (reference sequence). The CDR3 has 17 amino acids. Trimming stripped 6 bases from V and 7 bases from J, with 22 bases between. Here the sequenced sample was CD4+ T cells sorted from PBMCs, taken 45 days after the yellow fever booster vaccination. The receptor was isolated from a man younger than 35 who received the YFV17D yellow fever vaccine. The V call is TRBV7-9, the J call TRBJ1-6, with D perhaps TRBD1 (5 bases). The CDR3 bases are TGTGCCAGCAGAGGCGGGCGGACAAACAGCCCAAATTCACCCCTCCACTTT. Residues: CASRGGRTNSPNSPLHF. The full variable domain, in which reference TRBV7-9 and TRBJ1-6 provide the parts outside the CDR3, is DTGVSQNPRHKITKRGQNVTFRCDPISEHNRLYWYRQTLGQGPEFLTYFQNEAQLEKSRLLSDRFSAERPKGSFSTLEIQRTEQGDSAMYLCASRGGRTNSPNSPLHFGNGTRLTVT.